Following are 14 T cell receptor beta chains from one sample sequenced in a study of blood T cell repertoires in COVID-19. TCRdb keeps only in-frame clones here, not all; method: immunoSEQ multiplex PCR. In the table there are roughly 200,000 clones, 65% to 85% of which are singletons. The sample taken for sequencing was peripheral blood. These receptors came from a woman in her 40s with COVID-19, enrolled during active disease.

This clone occurred many times. This rearrangement joins TRBV29-1 to TRBJ1-5, with a weak D call TRBD1 (5 bases). CDR3 length: 13 amino acids. Trimming took 4 bases from V and 4 from J, leaving 11 bases between them. Germline CDR1 and CDR2: SQVTM and ANQGSEA. The CDR3 region is CSVGGQGNQPQHF. As DNA, the CDR3 is TGCAGCGTTGGTGGCCAGGGAAATCAGCCCCAGCATTTT.

This rearrangement joins TRBV7-3 to TRBJ2-7; TRBD1 matches 7 bases. J gave up 5 bases and V 4 bases, and 11 bases lay outside the gene matches. The germline CDR1 and CDR2 sequences are SGHTA and FQGTGA. The CDR3 runs 15 residues. The CDR3 sequence: CASSSAMTGWDEQYF. CDR3 nucleotides: TGTGCCAGCAGCTCAGCCATGACAGGGTGGGACGAGCAGTACTTC.

The chain combines TRBV28 with TRBJ2-5; 7 positions agree with TRBD1. This CDR3 has 15 residues. The germline V gene encodes CDR1 MDHEN and CDR2 SYDVKM. J gave up 2 bases and V 6 bases, and 9 bases lay outside the gene matches. This CDR3 reads CASRTGQLLQETQYF. CDR3 DNA sequence: TGTGCCAGCAGAACGGGACAGTTGCTACAAGAGACCCAGTACTTC.

This clone was detected a few times. V is TRBV23-1 and J is TRBJ1-2, with 9 bases identical to TRBD1. TRBV23-1 is known as an ORF, though its function is uncertain. This CDR3 region has 15 residues. The V segment lost 3 bases and the J segment 1 base; nucleotides outside the gene matches: 3. CDR3 amino acids: CASSHSDRGNYGYTF. The CDR3 coding sequence is TGCGCCAGCAGTCATTCGGACAGGGGTAACTATGGCTACACCTTC.

This sequence joins TRBV2 and TRBJ2-2; tentatively, D is TRBD2 (5 bases). Germline values: CDR1 SNHLY, CDR2 FYNNEI. Between the trimmed V and J ends, which lost 7 bases and 7 bases, there was a span of 13 bases. This CDR3 contains 13 residues. CDR3 protein: CASIGVPGGELFF. In nucleotides, the CDR3 is TGTGCCAGCATCGGGGTCCCAGGCGGGGAGCTGTTTTTT.

The chain combines TRBV5-1 with TRBJ1-5, with D possibly TRBD1 on 5 matching bases. There are 13 residues in the CDR3. V was trimmed by 5 bases and J by 4 bases, leaving 10 bases between them. The germline CDR1 and CDR2 sequences are SGHRS and YFSETQ. CDR3 sequence: CASRDSSNQPQHF. The CDR3 region has the DNA TGCGCCAGCAGAGACAGCTCTAATCAGCCCCAGCATTTT.

This chain joins TRBV7-2 and TRBJ2-1; D possibly corresponds to TRBD2 (5 bases). This CDR3 has 14 residues. Germline-derived CDR1 and CDR2 are SGHTA and FQGNSA. V lost 1 base and J lost 6, with 10 bases in between. CDR3 sequence: CASSLVPRGNEQFF. The CDR3, as DNA: TGTGCCAGCAGCTTAGTGCCCCGGGGCAATGAGCAGTTCTTC.

The chain recombines TRBV28 with TRBJ2-4, with 8 bases aligning to TRBD2. Germline CDR1 is MDHEN and CDR2 is SYDVKM. The CDR3 runs 14 residues. V trimming: 7 bases; J trimming: 6 bases; junction bases outside the gene matches: 8. DNA for the CDR3: TGTGCCAGCACCGGCGGGGGGTGGGGAAACATTCAGTACTTC. Amino acid sequence: CASTGGGWGNIQYF.

J is TRBJ2-7 and V is TRBV3-1 (or the pseudogene TRBV3-2); maybe TRBD2 (5 bases). V was clipped by 7 bases and J by 6 bases, with 13 bases between them. The germline V gene encodes CDR1 LGHDT and CDR2 YNNKEL (reference sequence). This CDR3 comprises 12 residues. The CDR3, as DNA: TGTGCCAGCACCTCTAGCACCGGCGAGCAGTACTTC. This codes for CASTSSTGEQYF.

The genes are TRBV12-5 and TRBJ2-3; D uncertain. The CDR3 runs to 14 residues. In germline, CDR1 is LGHNT, CDR2 FRNRAP. Trimming removed 0 bases from V and 4 bases from J, with 8 bases in between. The CDR3: CASGLVFSADTQYF. For the CDR3, the DNA is TGTGCTAGTGGTTTGGTTTTTAGTGCAGATACGCAGTATTTT.

The V and J genes are TRBV28 and TRBJ2-7, with a possible D match to TRBD2 (6 bases). This CDR3 spans 14 amino acids. Per the germline V gene, CDR1 is MDHEN and CDR2 is SYDVKM. Trimming took off 6 bases at V and 6 bases at J, with 18 bases between the two ends. CDR3 protein: CASRGDFVSGEQYF. CDR3 sequence (DNA): TGTGCCAGCAGAGGGGACTTCGTATCGGGCGAGCAGTACTTC.

V usage is TRBV10-1 and J usage is TRBJ2-7; the D gene is possibly TRBD2 (5 bases). Germline CDR1 and CDR2: WNHNN and SYGVQD (reference sequence). CDR3 length: 15 amino acids. Trimming cost V 5 bases and J 5 bases, with 19 bases left between them. CDR3 nucleotides: TGCGCCAGCAGTCCATTAAGAGGGAGAGACAACGAGCAGTACTTC. Protein: CASSPLRGRDNEQYF.

The chain uses TRBV6-1 and TRBJ1-2; D perhaps matches TRBD1 (5 bases). The V and J ends lost 1 base and 2 bases respectively, with 8 bases between them. From germline, CDR1 is MNHNS and CDR2 SASEGT. The length of the CDR3 is 14 residues. The CDR3 protein is CASSEGSGNYGYTF. DNA for the CDR3: TGTGCCAGCAGTGAAGGGTCAGGGAACTATGGCTACACCTTC.

The chain uses TRBV7-9 and TRBJ2-5; a weak D match, TRBD1 (5 bases). This CDR3 is 16 amino acids long. Trimming stripped 1 base from V and 5 bases from J, with 17 bases between. CDR1 and CDR2 from the germline V gene are SEHNR and FQNEAQ (reference sequence). The CDR3 DNA reads as TGTGCCAGCAGCTTAGAGGCCCCTAGGGGTGGGGAGACCCAGTACTTC. Translation: CASSLEAPRGGETQYF.